The next 9 T cell receptor beta chains were all read from a single sample in a study of T cells in Graves' hyperthyroidism and ophthalmopathy. TCR beta CDR3 regions were amplified from RNA transcripts. The HTBI primer set was used in a first-round RT-PCR of the TCR CDR3. TCRdb re-analysed the multiplex PCR reads in MiXCR, keeping a single row per CDR3 protein. The table lists about 270,000 distinct CDR3 sequences, 22% of them singletons. The sequenced sample consisted of blood. These receptors were obtained from a man aged 30 to 45 with Graves' ophthalmopathy.

This clonotype occurred many times. The chain uses TRBV11-2 and TRBJ2-1, with TRBD2 matching over 8 bases. The CDR3 totals 15 residues. V trimming: 3 bases; J trimming: 7 bases; junction bases outside the gene matches: 8. Germline V gives CDR1 SGHAT, CDR2 FQNNGV. Here the CDR3 DNA reads TGTGCCAGCAGCTTCTCCAGCGGGAGTAGGAATGAGCAGTTCTTC. Protein: CASSFSSGSRNEQFF.

The sample holds many counts of this clonotype. The junction departs from the called germline gene at one end, perhaps through a read error. The rearrangement joins TRBV7-7 to TRBJ2-1; either TRBD1 or TRBD2 may fit D (8 bases each). CDR3 size: 14 residues. CDR1 is SSHAT and CDR2 is FNYEAQ in the germline V gene (reference sequence). In DNA form, the CDR3 reads TGTGCTAGCAGCCAGGGGGCGGGAGGCAATGAGCAGTTCTTC. It is translated as CASSQGAGGNEQFF.

This CDR3 is CASNRDLNTEAFF. CDR3 DNA: TGCGCCAGTAACAGGGATCTGAACACTGAAGCTTTCTTT. This rearrangement joins TRBV5-1 to TRBJ1-1, with a weak D call TRBD1 (6 bases). The V gene lost 8 bases and the J gene lost 0 bases, with 11 bases spanning the gap. CDR1 SGHRS and CDR2 YFSETQ come from the germline V gene. The CDR3 is made up of 13 amino acids. Full variable domain (missing parts from reference TRBV5-1 and TRBJ1-1): KAGVTQTPRYLIKTRGQQVTLSCSPISGHRSVSWYQQTPGQGLQFLFEYFSETQRNKGNFPGRFSGRQFSNSRSEMNVSTLELGDSALYLCASNRDLNTEAFFGQGTRLTVV.

The chain employs TRBV12-3 or TRBV12-4 and TRBJ2-1, with D tentatively TRBD1 (5 bases). The CDR3 spans 16 residues. Trimming took 3 bases from V and 6 from J, leaving 18 bases between them. The CDR3 sequence is CASSFQGVGVPNEQFF. For the CDR3, the DNA is TGTGCCAGCAGTTTTCAAGGGGTTGGGGTCCCCAATGAGCAGTTCTTC.

In the case of this clonotype: This may stem from a read error, because a much larger clone lies one nucleotide away. The chain has TRBV20-1 and TRBJ2-7, with 7 bases aligning to TRBD1. In germline, CDR1 is DFQATT, CDR2 SNEGSKA (reference sequence). V dropped 6 bases and J dropped 5; count of bases not matched to a gene: 10. The CDR3 is made up of 13 amino acids. CDR3 coding DNA: TGCAGTGCACGGTCACAGGGGATTCACGAGCAGTACTTC. Encoded protein: CSARSQGIHEQYF.

This clonotype has ten or more counts. V is TRBV5-1 and J is TRBJ2-7; 8 nucleotides line up with TRBD1. The CDR3 contains 15 residues. Looked up from germline, CDR1 is SGHRS and CDR2 is YFSETQ. J lost 2 bases, V lost 4 bases, and 8 bases had no gene match. CDR3 sequence: CASSSGQGSTYEQYF. The CDR3 DNA sequence: TGCGCCAGCAGCAGCGGACAGGGAAGTACCTACGAGCAGTACTTC.

This chain joins TRBV7-3 and TRBJ2-3, with D unresolved. CDR1 and CDR2 (germline): SGHTA, FQGTGA. The CDR3 consists of 15 residues. V was trimmed by 5 bases and J by 2 bases, leaving 14 bases between them. This CDR3 reads CASSPEGAPTDTQYF. CDR3 coding DNA: TGTGCCAGCAGCCCCGAAGGAGCGCCCACAGATACGCAGTATTTT.

This clonotype has a handful of counts. V and J are TRBV10-3 and TRBJ2-7; 10 bases fit TRBD2. This CDR3 is built from 14 residues. Germline-derived CDR1 and CDR2 are ENHRY and SYGVKD. Germline trimming cut 2 bases from V and 5 bases from J; bases unmatched to any gene: 3. CDR3 sequence reads: CAISERGTSDEQYF. CDR3 nucleotide sequence: TGTGCCATCAGTGAGAGGGGGACTAGCGACGAGCAGTACTTC.

This clonotype was recorded once. No DNA is shown, since the ends of the CDR3 on it are uncertain; the CDR3 is the one TCRdb lists. The chain uses TRBV9 and TRBJ2-1; the table names TRBD2, a call not compared with the DNA. The CDR3 is 14 residues long, counting both termini. CDR1 and CDR2 (germline): SGDLS, YYNGEE. This chain's CDR3 is CASSPFAGGSAMFF.